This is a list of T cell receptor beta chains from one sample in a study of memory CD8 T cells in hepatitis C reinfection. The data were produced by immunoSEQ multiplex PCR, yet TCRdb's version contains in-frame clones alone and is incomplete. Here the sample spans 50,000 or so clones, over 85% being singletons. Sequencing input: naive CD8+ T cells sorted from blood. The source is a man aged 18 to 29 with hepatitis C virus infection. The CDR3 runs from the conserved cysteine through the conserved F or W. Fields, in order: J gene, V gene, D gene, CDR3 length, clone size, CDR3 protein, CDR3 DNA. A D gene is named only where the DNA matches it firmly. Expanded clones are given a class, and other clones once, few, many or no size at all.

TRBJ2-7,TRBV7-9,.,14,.,CASSLDSSSYEQYF,TGTGCCAGCAGCTTAGACTCGAGCTCCTACGAGCAGTACTTC
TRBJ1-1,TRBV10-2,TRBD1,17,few,CASSEPHVQGANTEAFF,TGCGCCAGCAGTGAGCCGCACGTTCAGGGGGCGAACACTGAAGCTTTCTTT
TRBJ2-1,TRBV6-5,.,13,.,CASSYSSYNEQFF,TGTGCCAGCAGTTACTCGAGCTACAATGAGCAGTTCTTC
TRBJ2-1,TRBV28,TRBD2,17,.,CASSSRLAGVSYNEQFF,TGTGCCAGCAGTTCCCGACTAGCGGGAGTGTCCTACAATGAGCAGTTCTTC
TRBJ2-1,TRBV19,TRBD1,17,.,CASSPRGGTISYNEQFF,TGTGCCAGTAGTCCCAGAGGGGGCACCATCTCCTACAATGAGCAGTTCTTC
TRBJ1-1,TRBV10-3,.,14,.,CATLDSLMNTEAFF,TGTGCCACGCTGGACAGCCTAATGAACACTGAAGCTTTCTTT
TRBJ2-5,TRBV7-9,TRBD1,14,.,CASSLGQGSETQYF,TGTGCCAGCAGCTTAGGACAGGGCTCAGAGACCCAGTACTTC
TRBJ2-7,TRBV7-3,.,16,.,CASSPASPDARSEQYF,TGTGCCAGCAGCCCCGCTAGCCCCGACGCCAGATCCGAGCAGTACTTC
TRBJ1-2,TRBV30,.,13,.,CAWSGGPGVGYTF,TGTGCCTGGAGTGGGGGGCCAGGGGTTGGCTACACCTTC
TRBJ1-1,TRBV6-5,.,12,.,CAGSGGPTEAFF,TGTGCCGGCAGCGGAGGGCCCACTGAAGCTTTCTTT
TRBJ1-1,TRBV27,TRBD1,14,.,CASSPGQGWTEAFF,TGTGCCAGCAGTCCAGGACAGGGTTGGACTGAAGCTTTCTTT
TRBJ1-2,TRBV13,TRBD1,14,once,CASSPGTANYGYTF,TGTGCCAGCAGCCCCGGGACAGCTAACTATGGCTACACCTTC
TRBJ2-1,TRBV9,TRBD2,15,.,CASSVGAGVAGEQFF,TGTGCCAGCAGCGTAGGGGCGGGAGTGGCCGGGGAGCAGTTCTTC
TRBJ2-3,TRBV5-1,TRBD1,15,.,CASSLEGASTDTQYF,TGCGCCAGCAGCTTGGAGGGGGCGAGCACAGATACGCAGTATTTT
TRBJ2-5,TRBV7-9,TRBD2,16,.,CASSPGTSGSQETQYF,TGTGCCAGCAGCCCCGGGACTAGCGGGAGCCAAGAGACCCAGTACTTC
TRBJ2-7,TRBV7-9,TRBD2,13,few,CASSRLAPYEQYF,TGTGCCAGCAGTCGACTAGCGCCCTACGAGCAGTACTTC
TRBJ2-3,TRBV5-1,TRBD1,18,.,CASSYTGTGKVSTDTQYF,TGCGCCAGCAGCTACACCGGGACAGGGAAGGTTAGCACAGATACGCAGTATTTT
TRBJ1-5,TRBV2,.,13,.,CASSEALSQPQHF,TGTGCCAGCAGTGAAGCGCTGAGTCAGCCCCAGCATTTT
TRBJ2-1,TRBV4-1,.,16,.,CASSQGGPPSYNEQFF,TGCGCCAGCAGCCAAGGAGGCCCCCCCTCCTACAATGAGCAGTTCTTC
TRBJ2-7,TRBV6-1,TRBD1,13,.,CASRQGSSYEQYF,TGTGCCAGCCGACAGGGGAGCTCCTACGAGCAGTACTTC
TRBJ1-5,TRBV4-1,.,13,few,CASSTGSNQPQHF,TGCGCCAGCAGTACAGGATCAAATCAGCCCCAGCATTTT
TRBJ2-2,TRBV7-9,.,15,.,CASSLGRGATGELFF,TGTGCCAGCAGCTTAGGACGGGGGGCCACCGGGGAGCTGTTTTTT
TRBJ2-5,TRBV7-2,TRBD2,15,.,CASSLVAGVRETQYF,TGTGCCAGCAGCTTAGTAGCGGGGGTACGAGAGACCCAGTACTTC
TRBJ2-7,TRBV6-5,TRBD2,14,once,CASSLAGVSYEQYF,TGTGCCAGCAGTTTGGCGGGGGTTTCCTACGAGCAGTACTTC
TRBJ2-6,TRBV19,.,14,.,CASSPISGANVLTF,TGTGCCAGTAGCCCAATCTCTGGGGCCAACGTCCTGACTTTC
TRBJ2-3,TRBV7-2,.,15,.,CASSPVVATTDAQYF,TGTGCCAGCAGCCCAGTGGTTGCCACCACAGATGCGCAGTATTTT
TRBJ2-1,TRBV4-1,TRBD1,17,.,CASSPLDGDRGHNEQFF,TGCGCCAGCAGCCCCCTAGATGGGGACAGGGGTCACAATGAGCAGTTCTTC
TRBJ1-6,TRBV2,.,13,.,CASSGGGNSPLHF,TGTGCCAGCAGTGGAGGGGGTAATTCACCCCTCCACTTT
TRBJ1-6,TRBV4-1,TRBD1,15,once,CASSQGTGNNSPLHF,TGCGCCAGCAGCCAAGGGACAGGGAATAATTCACCCCTCCACTTT
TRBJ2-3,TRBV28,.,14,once,CASSSLLSTDTQYF,TGTGCCAGCAGCTCCCTCTTAAGCACAGATACGCAGTATTTT
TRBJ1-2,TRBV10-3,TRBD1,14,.,CATNDRGRFDGYTF,TGTGCCACAAATGACAGGGGGCGCTTTGATGGCTACACCTTC
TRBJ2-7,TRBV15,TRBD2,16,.,CATSARAGGPLNEQYF,TGTGCCACCAGCGCCCGAGCGGGAGGGCCACTGAACGAGCAGTACTTC
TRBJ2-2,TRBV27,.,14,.,CASNYFGGTGELFF,TGTGCCAGCAATTACTTCGGGGGCACCGGGGAGCTGTTTTTT
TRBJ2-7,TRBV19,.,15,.,CASSIGSGFSYEQYF,TGTGCCAGTAGTATAGGTAGCGGATTCTCCTACGAGCAGTACTTC
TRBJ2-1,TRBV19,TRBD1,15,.,CASSPGTGAYNEQFF,TGTGCCAGTAGTCCTGGGACAGGGGCGTACAATGAGCAGTTCTTC
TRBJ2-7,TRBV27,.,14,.,CASSGQGSWYEQYF,TGTGCCAGCAGTGGGCAGGGGAGTTGGTACGAGCAGTACTTC
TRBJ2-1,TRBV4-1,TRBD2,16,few,CASSYTGTSMVNEQFF,TGCGCCAGCAGCTACACCGGGACTAGCATGGTCAATGAGCAGTTCTTC
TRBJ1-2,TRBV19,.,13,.,CASLGSYNYGYTF,TGTGCCAGTCTGGGCAGCTACAACTATGGCTACACCTTC
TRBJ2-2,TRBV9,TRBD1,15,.,CASSFTGTDTGELFF,TGTGCCAGCAGCTTTACCGGGACAGATACCGGGGAGCTGTTTTTT
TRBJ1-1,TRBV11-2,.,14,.,CASSLASVNTEAFF,TGTGCCAGCAGCTTAGCGTCAGTGAACACTGAAGCTTTCTTT
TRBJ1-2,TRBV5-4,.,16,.,CASSLVSANGGYGYTF,TGTGCCAGCAGCTTGGTTTCGGCTAACGGGGGGTATGGCTACACCTTC
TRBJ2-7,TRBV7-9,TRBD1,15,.,CASSFEGQGPSEQYF,TGTGCCAGCAGCTTTGAGGGACAGGGGCCGTCCGAGCAGTACTTC
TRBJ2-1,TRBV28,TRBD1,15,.,CASMLPGQGGNEQFF,TGTGCCAGCATGCTACCGGGACAGGGTGGTAATGAGCAGTTCTTC
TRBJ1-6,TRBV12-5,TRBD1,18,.,CASTGTGGPSSYNSPLHF,TGTGCTAGCACCGGGACAGGGGGCCCGAGCTCCTATAATTCACCCCTCCACTTT
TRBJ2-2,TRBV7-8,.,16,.,CASSLGVQSNTGELFF,TGTGCCAGCAGCTTAGGTGTCCAGTCGAACACCGGGGAGCTGTTTTTT
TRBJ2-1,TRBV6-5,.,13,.,CASRAPNSDEQFF,TGTGCCAGCAGGGCACCGAATAGCGATGAGCAGTTCTTC
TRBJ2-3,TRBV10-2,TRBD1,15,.,CASTETGMSTDTQYF,TGCGCCAGCACCGAGACAGGGATGAGCACAGATACGCAGTATTTT
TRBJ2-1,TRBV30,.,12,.,CAWSPGGEAQFF,TGTGCCTGGAGCCCTGGAGGGGAGGCCCAGTTCTTC